This T cell receptor beta chain was sequenced for a study of T-cell memory formation after mild COVID-19. Using constant-segment primers, 5'RACE produced TCR alpha and TCR beta cDNA libraries carrying sample barcodes and UMIs. A single record per CDR3 protein comes from TCRdb applying MiXCR to the 5' RACE reads. The table records 70,000 to 100,000 distinct CDR3 sequences, about an eighth of them present only once. The sample taken for sequencing was PBMCs or a T cell subset sorted from them (not recorded which). The TCR was taken from an adult woman who had mild COVID-19 (a few samples of this study predate the infection). Cell type and time point are not known.

CDR3 protein: CSARATGLAGEFGEQFF. The CDR3 DNA sequence: TGCAGTGCTAGAGCGACCGGACTAGCGGGAGAGTTCGGTGAGCAGTTCTTC. The gene calls are TRBV20-1 and TRBJ2-1; 13 bases fit TRBD2. Germline lookup yields CDR1 DFQATT and CDR2 SNEGSKA (reference sequence). CDR3 size: 17 residues. J was trimmed by 9 bases and V by 1 base; bases with no gene match: 12.